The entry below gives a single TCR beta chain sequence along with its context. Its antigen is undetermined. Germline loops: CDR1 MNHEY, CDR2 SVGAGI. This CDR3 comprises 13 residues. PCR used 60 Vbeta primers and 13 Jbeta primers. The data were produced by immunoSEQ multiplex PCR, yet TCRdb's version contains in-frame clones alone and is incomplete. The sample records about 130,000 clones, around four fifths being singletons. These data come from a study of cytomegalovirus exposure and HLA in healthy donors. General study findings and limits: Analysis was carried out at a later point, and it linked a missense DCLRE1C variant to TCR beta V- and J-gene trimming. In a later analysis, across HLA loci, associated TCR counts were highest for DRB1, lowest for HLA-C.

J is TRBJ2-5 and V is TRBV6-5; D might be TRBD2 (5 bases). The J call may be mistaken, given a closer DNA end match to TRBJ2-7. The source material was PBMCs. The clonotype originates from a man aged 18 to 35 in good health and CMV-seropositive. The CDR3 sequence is CASSYPGFYEQYF. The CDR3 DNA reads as TGTGCCAGCAGTTACCCGGGGTTTTACGAGCAGTACTTC.